This TCR beta chain was sequenced for a study of T cell changes during pregnancy in multiple sclerosis. Profiled with immunoSEQ multiplex PCR; TCRdb holds only in-frame clones, not every one. The sample carries 40,000 to 50,000 clones, roughly 87% recorded once. V lost 1 base to trimming and J lost 2 bases; unmatched junction nucleotides: 1. The CDR3 runs to 14 residues. Germline lookup yields CDR1 SNHLY and CDR2 FYNNEI. The gene calls are TRBV2 and TRBJ2-5; 7 nucleotides align to TRBD1. The sequences come from CD4+ T cells from peripheral blood mononuclear cells, collected in the first trimester of pregnancy. This clonotype originated in a female donor with multiple sclerosis, enrolled in a pregnancy study. CDR3 region: CASSEVGQQETQYF. The CDR3 DNA reads TGTGCCAGCAGTGAAGTGGGACAGCAAGAGACCCAGTACTTC.